A selection of T cell receptor beta chains follows, all from one sample in a study of Graves' ophthalmopathy and Graves' hyperthyroidism. TCRdb reprocessed the multiplex PCR reads via MiXCR and lists one record per CDR3 protein. The table lists about 400,000 distinct CDR3 sequences, about 17% of them singletons. Input material: peripheral blood. The source is a woman between 18 and 29 years old with Graves' ophthalmopathy. Both conserved end residues are part of each CDR3. The D gene is left open where the match is weak. The listing skips clone size in some rows; elsewhere it reads once, few, many or a size class.

d_gene	v_gene	abundance	j_gene	CDR3aa	CDR3nt
TRBD1	TRBV19	many	TRBJ1-1	CASSMGRDRVGAFF	TGTGCCAGTAGTATGGGTCGGGACAGGGTTGGAGCTTTCTTT
-	TRBV7-8	many	TRBJ2-7	CASSYQRVSYEQYF	TGTGCCAGCAGCTACCAGCGGGTCTCCTACGAGCAGTACTTC
-	TRBV6-5	many	TRBJ1-1	CASSYRSSMNTEAFF	TGTGCCAGCAGTTACCGGAGTTCTATGAACACTGAAGCTTTCTTT
TRBD1	TRBV11-2	many	TRBJ1-6	CASSQPEGAYNSPLHF	TGTGCCAGCAGCCAGCCGGAGGGGGCATATAATTCACCCCTCCACTTT
TRBD1	TRBV20-1	many	TRBJ1-1	CSATGEIMNTEAFF	TGCAGTGCCACAGGGGAAATCATGAACACTGAAGCTTTCTTT
-	TRBV6-2/TRBV6-3	many	TRBJ1-1	CASSYWGTEAFF	TGTGCCAGCAGTTACTGGGGAACTGAAGCTTTCTTT
-	TRBV6-1	few	TRBJ2-5	CASTEGVAKETQYF	TGTGCCAGCACCGAGGGGGTAGCGAAAGAGACCCAGTACTTC
TRBD2	TRBV7-2	many	TRBJ2-7	CASSLGLAVSYEQYF	TGTGCCAGCAGCTTAGGACTAGCGGTTTCCTACGAGCAGTACTTC
-	TRBV28	many	TRBJ2-5	CASSFGLDETQYF	TGTGCCAGCAGTTTCGGACTGGATGAGACCCAGTACTTC
TRBD1	TRBV27	-	TRBJ2-2	CASSFDRVDTGELFF	TGTGCCAGCAGTTTTGACAGGGTGGACACCGGGGAGCTGTTTTTT
-	TRBV12-3/TRBV12-4	many	TRBJ2-3	CASSFRQVTDTQYF	TGTGCCAGCAGTTTTCGCCAGGTCACAGATACGCAGTATTTT
-	TRBV7-3	many	TRBJ2-4	CASSLTQGRSIQYF	TGTGCCAGCAGCTTAACGCAGGGGCGCAGCATTCAGTACTTC
-	TRBV20-1	many	TRBJ2-7	CSARDPTAPYEQYF	TGCAGTGCTAGAGATCCAACCGCGCCCTACGAGCAGTACTTC
-	TRBV6-1	-	TRBJ1-2	CASFGHQLSNYGYTF	TGTGCCAGCTTTGGCCATCAGCTATCTAACTATGGCTACACCTTC
TRBD1	TRBV11-3	few	TRBJ2-7	CASSSLYDRENEQYF	TGTGCCAGCAGCTCTTTATATGACAGGGAGAACGAGCAGTACTTC
TRBD1	TRBV11-1	many	TRBJ2-7	CASSLARGQGSYEQYF	TGTGCCAGCAGCTTAGCGAGGGGACAGGGATCCTACGAGCAGTACTTC
TRBD1	TRBV6-5	many	TRBJ2-7	CASSYWMTGTGAHEQYF	TGTGCCAGCAGTTACTGGATGACCGGGACAGGGGCGCACGAGCAGTACTTC
-	TRBV7-4	many	TRBJ1-1	CASSPRGRITEAFF	TGTGCCAGCAGCCCACGAGGGCGGATCACTGAAGCTTTCTTT
-	TRBV6-2/TRBV6-3	-	TRBJ1-1	CASTLRENTEAFF	TGTGCCAGCACTCTCAGGGAGAACACTGAAGCTTTCTTT
-	TRBV19	many	TRBJ1-2	CASSFGGHYGYTF	TGTGCCAGTAGTTTCGGCGGACACTATGGCTACACCTTC
TRBD1	TRBV2	many	TRBJ2-2	CASRILWTGNGELFF	TGTGCCAGCAGGATCCTCTGGACAGGCAACGGGGAGCTGTTTTTT
-	TRBV12-3/TRBV12-4	many	TRBJ1-1	CASSLRQGGTEAFF	TGTGCCAGCAGTTTAAGGCAGGGTGGGACTGAAGCTTTCTTT
TRBD2	TRBV5-1	many	TRBJ2-2	CASSLKWRGGRLDTGELFF	TGCGCCAGCAGCTTGAAGTGGCGGGGGGGGCGTCTTGACACCGGGGAGCTGTTTTTT
-	TRBV6-2/TRBV6-3	medium-sized	TRBJ1-1	CASSYFARSSEAFF	TGTGCCAGCAGTTATTTCGCCCGAAGTTCCGAAGCTTTCTTT
-	TRBV6-1	-	TRBJ2-2	CATRGGNTGELFF	TGTGCCACGCGTGGGGGTAACACCGGGGAGCTGTTTTTT
TRBD1	TRBV24-1	many	TRBJ2-6	CATSPPGTGGSGANVLTF	TGTGCCACCAGTCCTCCGGGGACAGGGGGCTCTGGGGCCAACGTCCTGACTTTC
TRBD2	TRBV2	many	TRBJ2-5	CASGLVQETQYF	TGTGCCAGTGGACTAGTCCAAGAGACCCAGTACTTC
-	TRBV5-1	many	TRBJ2-2	CASSLGEGGELFF	TGCGCCAGCAGCTTAGGTGAGGGCGGGGAGCTGTTTTTT
-	TRBV28	many	TRBJ2-7	CASSSYRLTYEQYF	TGTGCCAGCAGTTCCTACAGGTTAACCTACGAGCAGTACTTC
TRBD1	TRBV28	-	TRBJ2-7	CASSLSGQDWLEQYF	TGTGCCAGCAGTTTATCCGGACAGGATTGGCTCGAGCAGTACTTC
TRBD2	TRBV12-3/TRBV12-4	many	TRBJ2-5	CASRALAGAPGTQYF	TGTGCCAGCAGGGCCTTAGCGGGGGCCCCGGGGACCCAGTACTTC
-	TRBV6-2/TRBV6-3	many	TRBJ2-7	CASSYLPTYEQYF	TGTGCCAGCAGTTACCTCCCAACCTACGAGCAGTACTTC
-	TRBV6-2/TRBV6-3	many	TRBJ2-2	CASSYTGENTGELFF	TGTGCCAGCAGTTACACGGGGGAAAACACCGGGGAGCTGTTTTTT
TRBD1	TRBV12-3/TRBV12-4	many	TRBJ1-2	CASSLAKRQGVPNYGYTF	TGTGCCAGCAGTTTAGCTAAACGACAGGGGGTACCTAACTATGGCTACACCTTC
-	TRBV6-5	-	TRBJ1-2	CASSYQKGHHGYTF	TGTGCCAGCAGTTACCAAAAAGGGCATCATGGCTACACCTTC
TRBD2	TRBV10-3	many	TRBJ2-7	CAISEGLAAYEQYF	TGTGCCATCAGTGAGGGACTAGCAGCTTACGAGCAGTACTTC
-	TRBV4-3	many	TRBJ1-1	CASSQDQANTEAFF	TGCGCCAGCAGCCAAGATCAGGCGAACACTGAAGCTTTCTTT
-	TRBV6-1	many	TRBJ1-5	CASSPIGTTRGQPQHF	TGTGCCAGCAGCCCCATCGGGACGACCCGGGGACAGCCCCAGCATTTT
-	TRBV28	-	TRBJ2-2	CASRGRVSNTGELFF	TGTGCCAGCAGGGGCAGGGTTTCGAACACCGGGGAGCTGTTTTTT
-	TRBV19	many	TRBJ2-7	CASSIGKGTVIYEQYF	TGTGCCAGTAGTATAGGGAAGGGGACGGTAATCTACGAGCAGTACTTC